The T cell receptor beta chain described here comes from a study of blood T cell repertoires in COVID-19. Study as a whole: In each case, the material was cDNA or gDNA derived from T cells, B-cell-depleted T cells, or PBMCs.

Libraries were prepared by immunoSEQ multiplex PCR; TCRdb keeps only in-frame clonotypes and omits some of them. The table records roughly 92,000 clones, around 86% of them present only once. The trim removed 1 base at V and 5 bases at J, leaving 6 bases unmatched. CDR1 is SGHTA and CDR2 is FQGNSA in the germline V gene. The CDR3 is made up of 16 amino acids. Sequenced material: peripheral blood. The origin of this receptor is an elderly woman with acute or convalescent COVID-19. J is TRBJ2-7 and V is TRBV7-2; 12 bases map to TRBD2. CDR3 amino acids: CASSLVGLAGGHEQYF. In DNA, the CDR3 is TGTGCCAGCAGCTTAGTAGGCCTAGCGGGAGGGCACGAGCAGTACTTC.